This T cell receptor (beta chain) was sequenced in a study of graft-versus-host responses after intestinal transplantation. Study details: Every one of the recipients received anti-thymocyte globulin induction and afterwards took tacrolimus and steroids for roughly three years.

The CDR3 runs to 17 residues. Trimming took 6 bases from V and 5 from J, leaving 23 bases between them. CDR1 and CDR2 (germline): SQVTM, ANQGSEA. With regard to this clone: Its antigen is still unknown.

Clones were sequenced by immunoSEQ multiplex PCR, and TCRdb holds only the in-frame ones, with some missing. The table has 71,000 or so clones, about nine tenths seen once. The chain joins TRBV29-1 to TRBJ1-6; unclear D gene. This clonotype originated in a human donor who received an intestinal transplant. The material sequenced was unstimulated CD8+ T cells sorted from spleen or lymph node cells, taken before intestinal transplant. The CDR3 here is CSVPNGVGGSDNSPLHF. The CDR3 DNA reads TGCAGCGTACCCAACGGGGTCGGAGGAAGTGATAATTCACCCCTCCACTTT.